The sequence of this TCR beta chain was determined in a study of T cell repertoires in cytomegalovirus infection. Germline V CDR1 and CDR2: MDHEN, SYDVKM. The CDR3 runs to 12 residues. The V segment lost 6 bases and the J segment 10 bases; nucleotides outside the gene matches: 2. MiXCR, applied by TCRdb to the reads, yields one record per CDR3 protein. Of roughly 500,000 distinct CDR3 sequences detected, about 10% appear once; the ten largest clones hold around 9.6%. This clonotype showed up many times. This sequence joins TRBV28 and TRBJ2-1, with TRBD2 identical over 11 bases. Sequencing was done on a sample of PBMCs. This TCR was sampled from a human donor in good health (CMV status not recorded). Some clones in this sample may be carry-over from other donors' samples. The CDR3 sequence: CASRLAGGEQFF. The CDR3 DNA is TGTGCCAGCAGGCTAGCGGGAGGAGAGCAGTTCTTC.